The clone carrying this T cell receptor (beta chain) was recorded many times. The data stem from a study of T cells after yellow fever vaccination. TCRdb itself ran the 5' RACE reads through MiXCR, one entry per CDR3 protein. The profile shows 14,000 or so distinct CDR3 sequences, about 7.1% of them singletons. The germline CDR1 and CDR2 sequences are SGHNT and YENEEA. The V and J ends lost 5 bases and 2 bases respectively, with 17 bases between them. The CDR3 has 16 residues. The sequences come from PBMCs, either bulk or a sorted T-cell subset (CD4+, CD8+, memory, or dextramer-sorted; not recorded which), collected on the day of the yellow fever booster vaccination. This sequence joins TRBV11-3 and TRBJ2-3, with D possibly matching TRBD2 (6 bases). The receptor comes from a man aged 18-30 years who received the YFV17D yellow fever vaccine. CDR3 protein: CASSTSRGGNTDTQYF. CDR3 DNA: TGTGCCAGCAGCACTAGCCGGGGCGGGAACACAGATACGCAGTATTTT. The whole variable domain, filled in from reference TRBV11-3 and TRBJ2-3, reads EAGVVQSPRYKIIEKKQPVAFWCNPISGHNTLYWYLQNLGQGPELLIRYENEEAVDDSQLPKDRFSAERLKGVDSTLKIQPAELGDSAVYLCASSTSRGGNTDTQYFGPGTRLTVL.